What follows describes a single T cell receptor beta chain. Produced via immunoSEQ multiplex PCR; TCRdb's table is partial and in-frame only. The sample holds about 120,000 clones, roughly 90% seen once. This CDR3 region has 15 residues. CDR1 and CDR2 (germline): LGHNA, YSLEER. The V gene lost 1 base and the J gene lost 6 bases, with 14 bases spanning the gap. This record belongs to a study of blood T cell repertoires in COVID-19. Sample: peripheral blood. This TCR came from a man aged 50-60 years with acute or convalescent COVID-19. The chain has TRBV4-3 and TRBJ2-3, with a weak D call TRBD2 (6 bases). Here the CDR3 DNA reads TGCGCCAGCAGCCAAGGACTAGAAGTTTTGGATACGCAGTATTTT. It specifies CASSQGLEVLDTQYF.